The sequence of this TCR beta chain was determined in a study of identical twins. In TCRdb, the 5' RACE reads were re-called with MiXCR into one record per CDR3 protein. The sample contains roughly 1.6 million distinct CDR3 sequences, around 29% of which appear only once. The sample holds a few counts of this clonotype. There are 15 residues in the CDR3. The trim removed 0 bases at V and 6 bases at J, leaving 4 bases unmatched. The V gene's germline CDR1 is SEHNR and CDR2 FQNEAQ (reference sequence). The chain uses TRBV7-9 and TRBJ1-2; 10 nucleotides agree with TRBD1. The TCR comes from a newborn girl in good health. What was sequenced was cord blood. The CDR3 bases are TGTGCCAGCAGCTTAGCGCGGGGACAGGGGCATGGCTACACCTTC. Translating it yields CASSLARGQGHGYTF.